The next 22 T cell receptor beta chains were all read from a single sample in a study of cytomegalovirus exposure and HLA in healthy donors (dated by TCRdb to about 2017). Receptor amplification or capture employed the immunoSEQ multiplex PCR assay. For the multiplex PCR, a mixture combining 60 forward primers for TCR Vbeta segments and 13 reverse primers for TCR Jbeta segments was used. TCRdb took over this immuneACCESS table, retaining in-frame rearrangements with V and J assigned. Such tables are incomplete; in checked studies, under half of the missing clones stem from an unresolved V gene, and the remainder is unexplained. This sample is represented by about 130,000 clones; over 70% of them were singletons. 3% to 3.5% of the sample goes to the ten largest clones. Sample: PBMCs. All receptors come from a man aged 40-49 years in good health and CMV-seronegative.

V usage is TRBV7-2 and J usage is TRBJ1-1; no definite D call. The CDR3 has 11 amino acids. In germline, CDR1 is SGHTA, CDR2 FQGNSA. V lost 4 bases and J lost 4, with 4 bases in between. For the CDR3, the DNA is TGTGCCAGCAGCTCTAGCACTGAAGCTTTCTTT. Amino acid sequence: CASSSSTEAFF.

The table lists this clone with a few counts. The chain employs TRBV13 and TRBJ2-3, with TRBD2 identical over 11 bases. Germline assignment: CDR1 PRHDT and CDR2 FYEKMQ (reference sequence). Unmatched junction bases numbered 10, after V lost 5 bases and J lost 0 bases. The CDR3 spans 18 residues. DNA of the CDR3: TGTGCCAGCAGCGACCGACTAGCGGGGATAATTAGCACAGATACGCAGTATTTT. This codes for CASSDRLAGIISTDTQYF.

The chain carries TRBV21-1 and TRBJ2-3; the listed D gene, TRBD2, was not tested against the DNA. TRBV21-1 is a known pseudogene. The CDR3 consists of 16 residues. The CDR3 DNA reads as TGTGCCAGCAGCAAGTCTAAAGCGGGGCAAACAGATACGCAGTATTTT. Translated, it gives CASSKSKAGQTDTQYF.

V and J are TRBV7-9 and TRBJ2-7, with TRBD1 matching 7 bases. From germline, CDR1 is SEHNR and CDR2 FQNEAQ (reference sequence). The CDR3 sequence is 15 residues long. The V and J ends lost 4 bases and 0 bases, in that order; junction bases with no gene match: 6. CDR3 nucleotide sequence: TGTGCCAGCAGCTCGAAGACAGGGATCTCCTACGAGCAGTACTTC. This sequence encodes CASSSKTGISYEQYF.

V and J are TRBV5-1 and TRBJ2-5; a weak D match, TRBD2 (5 bases). The germline gives CDR1 SGHRS, CDR2 YFSETQ. The CDR3 runs 14 residues. V lost 3 bases and J 9 bases, leaving 18 bases between the germline ends. The CDR3 region has the DNA TGCGCCAGCAGCTACCAAGGACTTCTAGATCCCCAGTACTTC. This codes for CASSYQGLLDPQYF.

In its sample, this clone was seen a few times. The CDR3 sequence is CARVLTSRRTQYF. The CDR3 coding sequence is TGCGCCCGAGTATTGACTAGTAGGCGTACGCAGTATTTT. The gene calls are TRBV10-1 and TRBJ2-3; D may be TRBD2 (6 bases). Germline-derived CDR1 and CDR2 are WNHNN and SYGVQD (reference sequence). The CDR3 has 13 residues. V was cut by 11 bases and J by 8 bases, with 20 bases left in between.

The gene calls are TRBV5-1 and TRBJ2-1; 7 bases are shared with TRBD2. The CDR3 consists of 16 residues. Germline lookup yields CDR1 SGHRS and CDR2 YFSETQ. With 0 bases clipped from V and 5 bases from J, the junction kept 8 bases outside the gene matches. CDR3 sequence reads: CASSLASGDYNNEQFF. Here the CDR3 DNA reads TGCGCCAGCAGCTTGGCCAGTGGGGACTATAACAATGAGCAGTTCTTC. The full variable domain, in which reference TRBV5-1 and TRBJ2-1 provide the parts outside the CDR3, is KAGVTQTPRYLIKTRGQQVTLSCSPISGHRSVSWYQQTPGQGLQFLFEYFSETQRNKGNFPGRFSGRQFSNSRSEMNVSTLELGDSALYLCASSLASGDYNNEQFFGPGTRLTVL.

This clone was seen a few times. The V and J genes are TRBV2 and TRBJ2-2; D may be TRBD1 (5 bases). Between the trimmed V and J ends, which lost 8 bases and 0 bases, there was a span of 13 bases. This CDR3 is 15 amino acids long. The germline V gene has CDR1 SNHLY and CDR2 FYNNEI. This chain's CDR3 is CASLMQGTNTGELFF. CDR3 sequence (DNA): TGTGCCAGCCTTATGCAGGGAACGAACACCGGGGAGCTGTTTTTT.

This chain uses TRBV4-3 with TRBJ1-2; 7 nucleotides align to TRBD1. From germline, CDR1 is LGHNA and CDR2 YSLEER. The CDR3 runs 13 residues. The J segment lost 8 bases and the V segment lost 5 bases, leaving 8 bases of the junction unmatched. The CDR3 sequence is CASSSEGARGYTF. DNA of the CDR3: TGCGCCAGCAGCTCCGAGGGGGCGCGGGGCTACACCTTC.

This chain connects TRBV19 to TRBJ1-4; no firm D call. This CDR3 region has 15 residues. The ends were cut back, 3 bases at V and 3 bases at J, with 11 bases in the middle. From germline, CDR1 is LNHDA and CDR2 SQIVND (reference sequence). The CDR3 nucleotides are TGTGCCAGTAGTATTTTCGGGAGGCCTAATGAAAAACTGTTTTTT. Translated: CASSIFGRPNEKLFF.

This chain uses TRBV5-1 with TRBJ2-7; D is possibly TRBD1 (5 bases). Germline V gene lookup returns CDR1 SGHRS and CDR2 YFSETQ. The CDR3 contains 15 residues. The V and J ends lost 2 bases and 2 bases respectively, with 14 bases between them. CDR3 bases: TGCGCCAGCAGCTTATTGACAGCTTCCACCTACGAGCAGTACTTC. Translation gives CASSLLTASTYEQYF.

V gene TRBV20-1 combines with J gene TRBJ1-2; D unclear. Per germline, CDR1 DFQATT and CDR2 SNEGSKA (reference sequence). This CDR3 contains 11 residues. V was shortened by 1 base and J by 7 bases, with 7 bases between the two germline ends. The CDR3 bases are TGCAGTGCTAGAGTAGCGGGTGGCTACACCTTC. It is translated as CSARVAGGYTF.

This clone was observed a few times. The rearrangement joins TRBV28 to TRBJ2-1; 13 nucleotides line up with TRBD2. In germline, CDR1 is MDHEN, CDR2 SYDVKM. The CDR3 totals 14 residues. With V trimmed by 3 bases and J by 9 bases, 2 bases remained unmatched. The CDR3 DNA sequence: TGTGCCAGCAGTTTGGGACTAGCGGGATTTGAGCAGTTCTTC. Translation gives CASSLGLAGFEQFF.

This rearrangement joins TRBV5-5 to TRBJ2-7; possible D gene TRBD2, 6 bases. Trimming removed 6 bases from V and 1 base from J, with 14 bases in between. Germline loops: CDR1 SGHKS, CDR2 YYEKEE (reference sequence). The CDR3 has 14 amino acids. The CDR3 nucleotides read TGTGCCAGCACCCCGTGGGAGGATTCCTACGAGCAGTACTTC. Its protein product is CASTPWEDSYEQYF.

The V gene is TRBV7-8, the J gene TRBJ1-1, with D perhaps TRBD1 (6 bases). The CDR3 contains 17 residues. The germline V gene encodes CDR1 SGHVS and CDR2 FQNEAQ. V was clipped by 0 bases and J by 1 base, with 15 bases between them. DNA for the CDR3: TGTGCCAGCAGCTTAGCGAGCACAGGGCGCCCGAACACTGAAGCTTTCTTT. Protein: CASSLASTGRPNTEAFF. Supplemented by reference TRBV7-8 and TRBJ1-1, the full variable domain reads GAGVSQSPRYKVAKRGQDVALRCDPISGHVSLFWYQQALGQGPEFLTYFQNEAQLDKSGLPSDRFFAERPEGSVSTLKIQRTQQEDSAVYLCASSLASTGRPNTEAFFGQGTRLTVV.

V gene TRBV28 combines with J gene TRBJ1-1; D not certain. The CDR3 runs 13 residues. Germline CDR1 is MDHEN and CDR2 is SYDVKM. Deletions cut 7 bases from V and 0 bases from J, with 9 bases between. CDR3 sequence (DNA): TGTGCCAGCACGCGGCAGCTGAACACTGAAGCTTTCTTT. Encoded protein: CASTRQLNTEAFF.

The chain couples TRBV7-2 to TRBJ2-1, with D possibly TRBD2 on 7 matching bases. The CDR3 spans 14 residues. Germline values: CDR1 SGHTA, CDR2 FQGNSA. The germline V and J ends were trimmed by 3 bases and 4 bases, with 10 bases remaining between them. The CDR3 nucleotides read TGTGCCAGCAGCTTGGAGGGGGGGTACAATGAGCAGTTCTTC. Translation: CASSLEGGYNEQFF.

The chain employs TRBV5-4 and TRBJ2-3; D call uncertain. Trimming left V 0 bases short and J 3 bases short, with 8 bases between. Germline V gene sequence: CDR1 SGHNT, CDR2 YYREEE (reference sequence). This CDR3 is 14 amino acids long. CDR3 protein: CASSLDPGTDTQYF. CDR3 DNA sequence: TGTGCCAGCAGCTTGGACCCGGGTACAGATACGCAGTATTTT.

The rearrangement uses TRBV10-3 and TRBJ1-1; 10 bases align to TRBD1. The V and J ends lost 7 bases and 7 bases, in that order; junction bases with no gene match: 12. The CDR3 spans 15 residues. Germline V gene sequence: CDR1 ENHRY, CDR2 SYGVKD. The CDR3 DNA reads TGTGCCATCAACCCCGGGACAGGGGATGAGGGTGAAGCTTTCTTT. Translation gives CAINPGTGDEGEAFF.

The chain joins TRBV19 to TRBJ1-2, with 11 positions matching TRBD1. CDR3 size: 15 residues. Germline V CDR1 and CDR2: LNHDA, SQIVND (reference sequence). The junction had 7 bases not matched to a gene; V was cut back by 5 bases and J by 5 bases. The CDR3: CASSLTGTGGYGYTF. The CDR3 nucleotides are TGTGCCAGTAGTCTTACCGGGACAGGGGGGTATGGCTACACCTTC.

V and J are TRBV29-1 and TRBJ2-7, with D possibly being TRBD1 (5 bases). Trimming left V 7 bases short and J 2 bases short, with 18 bases between. CDR3 length: 14 residues. Germline CDR1 and CDR2: SQVTM and ANQGSEA. Here the CDR3 DNA reads TGCAGCGCTGTGCGGCAGGGTGAAGCCTACGAGCAGTACTTC. This translates into CSAVRQGEAYEQYF.

The J gene is TRBJ1-6, the V gene TRBV27; perhaps TRBD1 as D (6 bases). CDR3 size: 14 residues. With 8 bases removed from V and 9 bases from J, the gap between germline ends came to 17 bases. From germline, CDR1 is MNHEY and CDR2 SMNVEV (reference sequence). CDR3 sequence: CASGSGRGPSPLHF. CDR3 sequence (DNA): TGTGCCAGCGGATCAGGCAGGGGACCTTCACCCCTCCACTTT.